The rows below give T cell receptor beta chains drawn from one sample of a study of blood T cell repertoires in COVID-19. Generated by immunoSEQ multiplex PCR, the TCRdb table keeps only in-frame clones and is missing some. This sample carries approximately 390,000 clones, approximately 89% of them seen once, and the ten largest clones take 2.3%. Specimen: peripheral blood. These receptors were collected from a woman aged 60-70 years with COVID-19, enrolled during active disease. Each CDR3 is given with its conserved first and last residue. D genes are given only for firm matches. Not all rows give a size; the values are once, few, many and, for expanded clones, a class.

CDR3nt: TGTGCCAGCAGCACTAGTAAAGGCTACACCTTC; CDR3aa: CASSTSKGYTF; d_gene: .; abundance: .; j_gene: TRBJ1-2; v_gene: TRBV21-1
CDR3nt: TGTGCCAGCAGCAAAGTGGACAAGAGCACAGATACGCAGTATTTT; CDR3aa: CASSKVDKSTDTQYF; d_gene: .; abundance: .; j_gene: TRBJ2-3; v_gene: TRBV21-1
CDR3nt: TGTGCCAGCAGCTTAGGCCGTCTAGCGGGCTTCTACGAGCAGTACTTC; CDR3aa: CASSLGRLAGFYEQYF; d_gene: TRBD2; abundance: .; j_gene: TRBJ2-7; v_gene: TRBV11-2
CDR3nt: TGCGCCAGCAGCCGAGGACAGGGCGAGGATTCACCCCTCCACTTT; CDR3aa: CASSRGQGEDSPLHF; d_gene: TRBD1; abundance: few; j_gene: TRBJ1-6; v_gene: TRBV4-1
CDR3nt: TGCGCCAGCAGCCACTTACCGGGACAGGGCCCAGATACGCAGTATTTT; CDR3aa: CASSHLPGQGPDTQYF; d_gene: TRBD1; abundance: .; j_gene: TRBJ2-3; v_gene: TRBV4-1
CDR3nt: TGTGCCAGCAGTTTCGAGAGCTCCGGGGAGCTGTTTTTT; CDR3aa: CASSFESSGELFF; d_gene: .; abundance: .; j_gene: TRBJ2-2; v_gene: TRBV12-3/TRBV12-4
CDR3nt: TGTGCCAGCCTCAAGGGGACAGGGCCTACCTACAATGAGCAGTTCTTC; CDR3aa: CASLKGTGPTYNEQFF; d_gene: TRBD1; abundance: .; j_gene: TRBJ2-1; v_gene: TRBV7-9
CDR3nt: TGTGCCAGCAGCCCCGTCGCTAGCGGGGTCACCGGGGAGCTGTTTTTT; CDR3aa: CASSPVASGVTGELFF; d_gene: TRBD2; abundance: .; j_gene: TRBJ2-2; v_gene: TRBV7-7
CDR3nt: TGTGCCTCCGATGCAGGGGGGAGCTCCTACGAGCAGTACTTC; CDR3aa: CASDAGGSSYEQYF; d_gene: .; abundance: .; j_gene: TRBJ2-7; v_gene: TRBV28
CDR3nt: TGCGCCAGCAGCAACCAGGGCTCGAACACTGAAGCTTTCTTT; CDR3aa: CASSNQGSNTEAFF; d_gene: .; abundance: .; j_gene: TRBJ1-1; v_gene: TRBV5-1
CDR3nt: TGTGCCAGCGTACCATGGGCGGGGAACACTGAAGCTTTCTTT; CDR3aa: CASVPWAGNTEAFF; d_gene: .; abundance: .; j_gene: TRBJ1-1; v_gene: TRBV27
CDR3nt: TGTGCCAGCAGCTTAGGTGAAGCGGGGAGGACCGGGGAGCTGTTTTTT; CDR3aa: CASSLGEAGRTGELFF; d_gene: TRBD2; abundance: .; j_gene: TRBJ2-2; v_gene: TRBV5-6
CDR3nt: TGTGCCAGCAGCTCGGACAGGGGGTACGAGCAGTACTTC; CDR3aa: CASSSDRGYEQYF; d_gene: TRBD1; abundance: .; j_gene: TRBJ2-7; v_gene: TRBV7-3
CDR3nt: TGCGCCAGCAGCTTGGGACTTGGGGGGGAGACCCAGTACTTC; CDR3aa: CASSLGLGGETQYF; d_gene: .; abundance: once; j_gene: TRBJ2-5; v_gene: TRBV5-1
CDR3nt: TGTGCCAGCAGTGATGAATGGGCCTTAAATTCACCCCTCCACTTT; CDR3aa: CASSDEWALNSPLHF; d_gene: .; abundance: once; j_gene: TRBJ1-6; v_gene: TRBV6-1
CDR3nt: TGTGCCAGTAGTCCCCAGGGGGATCAGCCCCAGCATTTT; CDR3aa: CASSPQGDQPQHF; d_gene: TRBD1; abundance: .; j_gene: TRBJ1-5; v_gene: TRBV6-5
CDR3nt: TGCGCCAGCAGCCAGGGACAGGGGAATGAAAAACTGTTTTTT; CDR3aa: CASSQGQGNEKLFF; d_gene: TRBD1; abundance: .; j_gene: TRBJ1-4; v_gene: TRBV5-1
CDR3nt: TGTGCCAGCACACCGACCGGACAGAGGAATGAAAAACTGTTTTTT; CDR3aa: CASTPTGQRNEKLFF; d_gene: .; abundance: .; j_gene: TRBJ1-4; v_gene: TRBV3-1/TRBV3-2
CDR3nt: TGCAGTGCTGGTGGACAGGGCAATCAGCCCCAGCATTTT; CDR3aa: CSAGGQGNQPQHF; d_gene: TRBD1; abundance: .; j_gene: TRBJ1-5; v_gene: TRBV20-1
CDR3nt: TGTGCCAGCAGTCTACACCGGGGGGGCCCGTACAATGAGCAGTTCTTC; CDR3aa: CASSLHRGGPYNEQFF; d_gene: TRBD2; abundance: .; j_gene: TRBJ2-1; v_gene: TRBV28
CDR3nt: TGCGCCAGCAGCGCCGGGACAGTTACGTACGAGCAGTACTTC; CDR3aa: CASSAGTVTYEQYF; d_gene: TRBD1; abundance: .; j_gene: TRBJ2-7; v_gene: TRBV5-1
CDR3nt: TGTGCCAGCAGCCTGGGACAGGGCTCTGGCTACACCTTC; CDR3aa: CASSLGQGSGYTF; d_gene: TRBD1; abundance: .; j_gene: TRBJ1-2; v_gene: TRBV7-9
CDR3nt: TGTGCCAGCAGTTCTCCAGGATCTGGGACAGTTTCCTACAATGAGCAGTTCTTC; CDR3aa: CASSSPGSGTVSYNEQFF; d_gene: TRBD1; abundance: .; j_gene: TRBJ2-1; v_gene: TRBV27
CDR3nt: TGTGCCTGGAGTATTTCACTAGCCACAGATACGCAGTATTTT; CDR3aa: CAWSISLATDTQYF; d_gene: .; abundance: .; j_gene: TRBJ2-3; v_gene: TRBV30
CDR3nt: TGTGCCAGCAGTAGTAGCGGGGGTTTCACAGATACGCAGTATTTT; CDR3aa: CASSSSGGFTDTQYF; d_gene: TRBD2; abundance: .; j_gene: TRBJ2-3; v_gene: TRBV6-5
CDR3nt: TGTGCCAGCAGCTTAAAGACCGGGGGACGGAACACTGAAGCTTTCTTT; CDR3aa: CASSLKTGGRNTEAFF; d_gene: .; abundance: once; j_gene: TRBJ1-1; v_gene: TRBV11-2